The TCR beta chain under discussion was sequenced for a study of T cell changes during pregnancy in multiple sclerosis. The data were produced by immunoSEQ multiplex PCR, yet TCRdb's version contains in-frame clones alone and is incomplete. The data contain around 56,000 clones, about 94% of them singletons. Germline loops: CDR1 LGHNA, CDR2 YSLEER. The CDR3 has 13 amino acids. With 1 base removed from V and 4 bases from J, the gap between germline ends came to 7 bases. About this clone itself: The sample holds other DNA sequences that translate to the same CDR3.

The sample in question was peripheral blood, obtained in the third trimester of pregnancy. This clonotype was sampled from a female donor in good health, enrolled as a control in a pregnancy study. The V call is TRBV4-3, the J call TRBJ1-1; possibly TRBD1 for D (5 bases). This CDR3 is CASSQVGGTEAFF. The CDR3 coding sequence is TGCGCCAGCAGCCAAGTCGGGGGCACTGAAGCTTTCTTT.